The source of this TCR beta chain is a study of OX40 agonist ivuxolimab in advanced cancers. The CDR3 sequence is 16 residues long. Whole-study findings and limits: Some patients without response likewise showed low normalized clonal expansion.

The repertoire was sequenced with immunoSEQ multiplex PCR; TCRdb's copy has only in-frame clones and lacks some. The sample shows around 50,000 clones, over 75% of them seen only once. Points on this clone: Its antigen is unidentified.

Sampling of blood occurred at baseline, cycle 4 day 1, and cycle 7 day 1. V usage is TRBV21-1 and J usage is TRBJ2-1. TRBV21-1 is a documented pseudogene. This receptor was identified in an adult with an advanced solid tumor such as melanoma, head and neck, liver or kidney cancer. The specimen was CD4+ or CD8+ T cells sorted from blood, collected in a trial of the OX40 agonist ivuxolimab. The CDR3 here is CASVRGPNLTYNEQFF. The CDR3 DNA follows: TGTGCCAGCGTGCGAGGACCTAACCTGACATACAATGAGCAGTTCTTC.